These 17 T cell receptor beta chains share one sample of origin, sequenced in a study of long-term antiretroviral therapy in people with HIV. They ran version v3.0 of the immunoSEQ assay at survey level. Data came from immunoSEQ multiplex PCR; TCRdb stores just in-frame clones and leaves some out. The sample holds 36,000 or so clones, roughly 82% seen once. Sequences were derived from unsorted PBMCs, sampled 0.6 years after starting antiretroviral therapy. Receptor source: a man aged 18-30 years with HIV.

J is TRBJ1-4 and V is TRBV7-2; D might be TRBD1 (5 bases). V gave up 0 bases and J gave up 2 bases, with 10 bases separating them. From germline, CDR1 is SGHTA and CDR2 FQGNSA. The CDR3 covers 16 residues. CDR3 region: CASSLAGGATNEKLFF. The CDR3 nucleotides are TGTGCCAGCAGCTTAGCGGGCGGGGCTACTAATGAAAAACTGTTTTTT.

V is TRBV29-1 and J is TRBJ2-3, with 9 bases that match TRBD1. The CDR3 spans 17 residues. V shed 1 base and J 3 bases; nucleotides not matched to a gene: 11. The germline CDR1 and CDR2 sequences are SQVTM and ANQGSEA. This CDR3 is CSVEATYFGQGTDTQYF. The CDR3 coding sequence is TGCAGCGTTGAAGCCACATACTTTGGACAGGGGACAGATACGCAGTATTTT.

V and J are TRBV6-5 and TRBJ2-7; TRBD1 might be the D (6 bases). V lost 2 bases to trimming and J lost 2 bases, with 10 bases between them. The CDR3 runs 14 residues. Germline V gene sequence: CDR1 MNHEY, CDR2 SVGAGI. Here the CDR3 DNA reads TGTGCCAGCAGTTACGCGCAGGGGACCTACGAGCAGTACTTC. Translating gives CASSYAQGTYEQYF.

This rearrangement joins TRBV15 to TRBJ1-4, with D possibly matching TRBD1 (5 bases). Germline CDR1 and CDR2: LNHNV and YYDKDF (reference sequence). V lost 1 base, J lost 4 bases, and 7 bases lay in between. The CDR3 consists of 14 residues. The DNA for the CDR3 is TGTGCCACCAGCAGAGGACAGCTTAATGAAAAACTGTTTTTT. It yields the protein CATSRGQLNEKLFF.

V usage is TRBV6-5 and J usage is TRBJ2-1, with a weak D call TRBD2 (5 bases). The CDR3 runs to 15 residues. CDR1 and CDR2 from the germline V gene are MNHEY and SVGAGI. Trimming took 0 bases from V and 1 from J, leaving 7 bases between them. The CDR3 here is CASSYSGVSYNEQFF. CDR3 DNA: TGTGCCAGCAGTTACTCGGGAGTATCCTACAATGAGCAGTTCTTC.

The chain recombines TRBV7-3 with TRBJ2-3; the D call may be TRBD1 or TRBD2 (5 bases each). CDR3 length: 14 amino acids. Deletions cut 3 bases from V and 2 bases from J, with 9 bases between. From germline, CDR1 is SGHTA and CDR2 FQGTGA. The CDR3, as DNA: TGTGCCAGCAGCTTGGGACCTTCCACAGATACGCAGTATTTT. Protein product: CASSLGPSTDTQYF.

This clone showed up just once. This chain uses TRBV5-6 with TRBJ2-1; D perhaps matches TRBD1 (9 bases). The V gene's germline CDR1 is SGHDT and CDR2 YYEEEE. CDR3 length equals 18 residues. Trimming took 4 bases from V and 6 from J, leaving 26 bases between them. CDR3 sequence: CASSQGTGGWREVNEQFF. CDR3 sequence (DNA): TGTGCCAGCAGCCAGGGAACAGGGGGCTGGCGGGAGGTCAATGAGCAGTTCTTC.

The V call is TRBV25-1, the J call TRBJ1-1; maybe TRBD1 (5 bases). Germline CDR1 is MGHDK and CDR2 is SYGVNS. V dropped 5 bases and J dropped 4 bases, with 14 bases sitting between them. The CDR3 has 14 residues. DNA for the CDR3: TGTGCCAGCAGTCGATCCCAGGGAGGCACTGAAGCTTTCTTT. Its protein is CASSRSQGGTEAFF.

The chain joins TRBV19 to TRBJ1-3; 7 nucleotides align to TRBD1. The CDR3 has 15 residues. Germline V gene data show CDR1 as LNHDA and CDR2 as SQIVND (reference sequence). With 4 bases clipped from V and 0 bases from J, the junction kept 3 bases outside the gene matches. In DNA, the CDR3 is TGTGCCAGTAGTACGGGACAGTTCTCTGGAAACACCATATATTTT. As protein: CASSTGQFSGNTIYF.

This chain connects TRBV28 to TRBJ2-1; D not certain. V lost 5 bases and J 0 bases, leaving 14 bases between the germline ends. The CDR3 runs 16 residues. Germline-derived CDR1 and CDR2 are MDHEN and SYDVKM. The CDR3 region is CASSTKRVSSYNEQFF. The CDR3 DNA reads TGTGCCAGCAGTACTAAACGGGTGAGCTCCTACAATGAGCAGTTCTTC.

This sequence joins TRBV4-1 and TRBJ1-5; 7 nucleotides line up with TRBD1. This CDR3 comprises 14 residues. Losses at the gene ends were 4 bases for V and 7 bases for J; bases not matched to a gene: 7. Germline V lookup: CDR1 MGHRA, CDR2 YSYEKL. CDR3 region: CASSPRGQSQPQHF. The DNA of the CDR3 is TGCGCCAGCAGCCCACGGGGACAGAGCCAGCCCCAGCATTTT.

The V gene is TRBV18, the J gene TRBJ2-3; D not certain. Between the trimmed V and J ends, which lost 6 bases and 0 bases, there was a span of 4 bases. CDR1 is KGHSH, CDR2 LQKENI, per germline. The CDR3 has 12 residues. CDR3 protein: CASSPSTDTQYF. CDR3 sequence (DNA): TGTGCCAGCTCCCCTAGCACAGATACGCAGTATTTT. The entire variable domain, with the rest obtained from reference TRBV18 and TRBJ2-3, is as follows: NAGVMQNPRHLVRRRGQEARLRCSPMKGHSHVYWYRQLPEEGLKFMVYLQKENIIDESGMPKERFSAEFPKEGPSILRIQQVVRGDSAAYFCASSPSTDTQYFGPGTRLTVL.

This chain uses TRBV5-6 with TRBJ1-4; possibly TRBD1 for D (6 bases). The V end was cut by 6 bases, the J end by 4 bases, with 7 bases between. Germline V gives CDR1 SGHDT, CDR2 YYEEEE. The CDR3 sequence is 12 residues long. The CDR3 sequence: CASTGVNEKLFF. For the CDR3, the DNA is TGTGCCAGCACAGGGGTTAATGAAAAACTGTTTTTT.

This chain connects TRBV7-8 to TRBJ2-2; no firm D call. V was cut by 0 bases and J by 5 bases, with 4 bases left in between. The CDR3 loop spans 13 amino acids. CDR1 and CDR2 (germline): SGHVS, FQNEAQ. The CDR3 spells CASSLASTGELFF. CDR3 nucleotide sequence: TGTGCCAGCAGCTTAGCGTCAACCGGGGAGCTGTTTTTT.

This clone was detected only once. V is TRBV18 and J is TRBJ2-7; D is unclear. Looked up from germline, CDR1 is KGHSH and CDR2 is LQKENI. Trimming cost V 2 bases and J 5 bases, with 10 bases left between them. CDR3 length: 13 residues. This chain's CDR3 is CASSPGVRDEQYF. CDR3 DNA: TGTGCCAGCTCACCAGGTGTACGCGACGAGCAGTACTTC.

The V call is TRBV27, the J call TRBJ1-4; 7 bases agree with TRBD1. Per germline, CDR1 MNHEY and CDR2 SMNVEV (reference sequence). The CDR3 consists of 14 residues. With V trimmed by 3 bases and J by 7 bases, 5 bases remained unmatched. CDR3 sequence: CASSFQGTVEKLFF. For the CDR3, the DNA is TGTGCCAGCAGTTTCCAAGGGACAGTTGAAAAACTGTTTTTT. Drawing the rest from reference TRBV27 and TRBJ1-4, the complete variable domain is EAQVTQNPRYLITVTGKKLTVTCSQNMNHEYMSWYRQDPGLGLRQIYYSMNVEVTDKGDVPEGYKVSRKEKRNFPLILESPSPNQTSLYFCASSFQGTVEKLFFGSGTQLSVL.

The chain combines TRBV13 with TRBJ2-7; TRBD1 matches 11 bases. This CDR3 region has 14 residues. The germline CDR1 and CDR2 sequences are PRHDT and FYEKMQ (reference sequence). V trimming: 4 bases; J trimming: 3 bases; junction bases outside the gene matches: 2. CDR3: CASSSGTGGYEQYF. The DNA of the CDR3 is TGTGCCAGCAGCTCCGGGACAGGGGGCTACGAGCAGTACTTC.